The 2 T cell receptor beta chains below all came from one sample that was sequenced in a study of OX40 agonist ivuxolimab in advanced cancers. Profiling relied on immunoSEQ multiplex PCR, and the TCRdb table lists in-frame clones only, not all of them. The repertoire includes about 48,000 clones, around 87% of them detected once, and under 2.5% sits in the top ten. The source was CD4+ or CD8+ T cells sorted from blood, collected in a trial of the OX40 agonist ivuxolimab. These receptors came from an adult with an advanced solid tumor such as melanoma, head and neck, liver or kidney cancer.

The chain employs TRBV7-7 and TRBJ2-7, with 8 bases fitting TRBD1. V lost 5 bases to trimming and J lost 3 bases; unmatched junction nucleotides: 6. CDR3 length equals 14 residues. Germline V lookup: CDR1 SSHAT, CDR2 FNYEAQ (reference sequence). This CDR3 is CASSPGQGGYEQYF. The CDR3 nucleotides are TGTGCCAGCAGCCCAGGACAGGGAGGCTACGAGCAGTACTTC.

There are a few counts of this clone. This chain uses TRBV30 with TRBJ1-1, with D maybe TRBD1 (5 bases). Germline assignment: CDR1 GTSNPN and CDR2 SVGIG (reference sequence). The V gene lost 8 bases and the J gene lost 5 bases, with 21 bases spanning the gap. This CDR3 is 14 amino acids long. Here the CDR3 reads CARSSGGSGTEAFF. DNA of the CDR3: TGTGCCCGATCGAGTGGGGGTTCGGGGACTGAAGCTTTCTTT.